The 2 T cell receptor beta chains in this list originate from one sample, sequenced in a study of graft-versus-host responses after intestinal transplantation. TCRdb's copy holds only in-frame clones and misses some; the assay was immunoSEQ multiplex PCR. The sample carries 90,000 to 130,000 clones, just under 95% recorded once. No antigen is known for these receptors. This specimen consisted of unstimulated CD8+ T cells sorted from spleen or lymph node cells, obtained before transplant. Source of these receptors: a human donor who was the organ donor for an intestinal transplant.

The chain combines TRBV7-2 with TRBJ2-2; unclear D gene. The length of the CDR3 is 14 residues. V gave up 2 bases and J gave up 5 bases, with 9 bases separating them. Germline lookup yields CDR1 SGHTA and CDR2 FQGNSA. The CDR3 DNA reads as TGTGCCAGCAGCTTACTTCTTAGGACCGGGGAGCTGTTTTTT. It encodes CASSLLLRTGELFF.

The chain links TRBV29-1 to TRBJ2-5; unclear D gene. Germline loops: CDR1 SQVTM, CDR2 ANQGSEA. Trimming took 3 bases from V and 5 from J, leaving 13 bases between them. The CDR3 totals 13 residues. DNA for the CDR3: TGCAGCGTTGATTACCTAAAAATGGAGACCCAGTACTTC. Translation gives CSVDYLKMETQYF. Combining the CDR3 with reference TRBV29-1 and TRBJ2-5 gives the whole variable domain SAVISQKPSRDICQRGTSLTIQCQVDSQVTMMFWYRQQPGQSLTLIATANQGSEATYESGFVIDKFPISRPNLTFSTLTVSNMSPEDSSIYLCSVDYLKMETQYFGPGTRLLVL.